The clone carrying this T cell receptor (beta chain) showed up many times. Aged 18 to 65, the patients had hyperthyroidism that was newly diagnosed and had lasted under 2 months. A patient was excluded if there was uncontrolled infection, other autoimmune disease, pregnancy or lactation. RNA transcripts yielded amplified TCR beta CDR3 regions. Researchers ran a first-round RT-PCR on the TCR CDR3 using the HTBI primer set. TCRdb redid the calling of the multiplex PCR reads with MiXCR, one entry per CDR3 protein. The repertoire holds more than 300,000 distinct CDR3 sequences, about a sixth seen once, with roughly a third in the top ten. Trimming stripped 4 bases from V and 6 bases from J, with 15 bases between. CDR1 is MDHEN, CDR2 SYDVKM, per germline. The CDR3 has 15 amino acids. The data originate from a study of T cells in Graves' hyperthyroidism and ophthalmopathy.

The sequencing sample was made of blood. V usage is TRBV28 and J usage is TRBJ1-4; D perhaps matches TRBD1 (6 bases). The receptor was derived from a woman aged 25-40 years with Graves' hyperthyroidism that later progressed to Graves' ophthalmopathy. This CDR3 reads CASSSTGEEDEKLFF. CDR3 DNA sequence: TGTGCCAGCAGTTCGACAGGAGAAGAGGATGAAAAACTGTTTTTT.